What follows is one T cell receptor beta chain and its context. This sample's time point: pretreatment peripheral blood. These data come from a study of PD-L1 blockade in urothelial cancer. Across the study: Of around 31 patients, fewer than 27 were males with bladder-origin urothelial cancer. Blood yielded a median of roughly 140,000 T cells per sample.

Using immunoSEQ multiplex PCR, the repertoire was profiled, and TCRdb retains in-frame clones only, with some absent. The sample has about 130,000 clones, about 81% seen once; the top ten hold 2.5% to 4%. This CDR3 has 14 amino acids. Germline CDR1 and CDR2: ENHRY and SYGVKD. J lost 1 base, V lost 7 bases, and 6 bases had no gene match. Sequenced material: PBMCs, taken around atezolizumab (anti-PD-L1) treatment. The TCR comes from a man aged 50-60 years with urothelial cancer. V and J are TRBV10-3 and TRBJ2-7, with 8 positions matching TRBD1. The DNA for the CDR3 is TGTGCCATCAAACGACAGGGGACTTCCTACGAGCAGTACTTC. Its protein product is CAIKRQGTSYEQYF.